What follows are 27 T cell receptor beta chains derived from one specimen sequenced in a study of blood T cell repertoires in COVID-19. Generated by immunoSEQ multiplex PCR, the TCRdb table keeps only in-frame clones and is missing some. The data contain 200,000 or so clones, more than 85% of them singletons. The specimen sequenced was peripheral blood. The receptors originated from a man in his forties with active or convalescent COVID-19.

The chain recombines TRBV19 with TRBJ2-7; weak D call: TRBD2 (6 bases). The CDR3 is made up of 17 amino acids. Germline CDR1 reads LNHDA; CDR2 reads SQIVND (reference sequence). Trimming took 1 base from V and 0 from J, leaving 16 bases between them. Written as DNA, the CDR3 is TGTGCCAGTAGTATAGGTTCTGGAGGGCCCTACTCCTACGAGCAGTACTTC. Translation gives CASSIGSGGPYSYEQYF.

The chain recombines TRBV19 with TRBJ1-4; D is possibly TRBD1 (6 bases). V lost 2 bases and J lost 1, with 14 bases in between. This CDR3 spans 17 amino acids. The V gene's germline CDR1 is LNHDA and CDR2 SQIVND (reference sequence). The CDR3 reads CASSITLFRGTNEKLFF. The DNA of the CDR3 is TGTGCCAGTAGTATAACCCTATTCAGGGGAACTAATGAAAAACTGTTTTTT.

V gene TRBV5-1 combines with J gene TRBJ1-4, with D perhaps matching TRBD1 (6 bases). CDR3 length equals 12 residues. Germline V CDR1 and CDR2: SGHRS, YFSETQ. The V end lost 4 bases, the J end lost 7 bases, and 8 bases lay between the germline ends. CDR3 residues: CASSQGGEKLFF. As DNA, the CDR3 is TGCGCCAGCAGCCAAGGGGGTGAAAAACTGTTTTTT.

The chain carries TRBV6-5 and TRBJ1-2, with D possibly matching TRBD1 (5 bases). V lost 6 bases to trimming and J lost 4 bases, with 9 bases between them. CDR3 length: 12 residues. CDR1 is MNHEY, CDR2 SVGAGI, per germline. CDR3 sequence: CASSLDSYGYTF. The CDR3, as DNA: TGTGCCAGCAGCCTTGACAGCTATGGCTACACCTTC.

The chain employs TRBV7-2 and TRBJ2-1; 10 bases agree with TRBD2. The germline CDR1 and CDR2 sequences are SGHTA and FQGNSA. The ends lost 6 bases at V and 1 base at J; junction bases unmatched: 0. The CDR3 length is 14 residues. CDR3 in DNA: TGTGCCAGCAGAGCGGGAGGGTCCTACAATGAGCAGTTCTTC. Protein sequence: CASRAGGSYNEQFF.

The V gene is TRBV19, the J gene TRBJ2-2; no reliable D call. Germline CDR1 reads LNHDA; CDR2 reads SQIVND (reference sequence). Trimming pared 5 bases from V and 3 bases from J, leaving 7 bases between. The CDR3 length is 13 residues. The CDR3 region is CASSPTDTGELFF. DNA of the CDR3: TGTGCCAGTAGTCCTACAGACACCGGGGAGCTGTTTTTT. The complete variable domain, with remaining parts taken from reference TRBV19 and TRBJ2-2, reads DGGITQSPKYLFRKEGQNVTLSCEQNLNHDAMYWYRQDPGQGLRLIYYSQIVNDFQKGDIAEGYSVSREKKESFPLTVTSAQKNPTAFYLCASSPTDTGELFFGEGSRLTVL.

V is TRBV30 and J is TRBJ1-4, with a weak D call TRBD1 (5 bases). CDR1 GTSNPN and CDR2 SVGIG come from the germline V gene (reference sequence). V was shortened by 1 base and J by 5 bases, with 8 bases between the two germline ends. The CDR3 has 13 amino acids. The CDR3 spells CAWSGGANEKLFF. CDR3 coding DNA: TGTGCCTGGAGTGGGGGCGCCAATGAAAAACTGTTTTTT.

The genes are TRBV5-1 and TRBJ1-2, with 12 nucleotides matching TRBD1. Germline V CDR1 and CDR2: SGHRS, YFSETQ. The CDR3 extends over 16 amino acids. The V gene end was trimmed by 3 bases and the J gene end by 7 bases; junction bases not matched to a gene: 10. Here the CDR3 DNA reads TGCGCCAGCAGCTCGGGACAGGGGGCGCAGTCCCTTGGCTACACCTTC. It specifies CASSSGQGAQSLGYTF.

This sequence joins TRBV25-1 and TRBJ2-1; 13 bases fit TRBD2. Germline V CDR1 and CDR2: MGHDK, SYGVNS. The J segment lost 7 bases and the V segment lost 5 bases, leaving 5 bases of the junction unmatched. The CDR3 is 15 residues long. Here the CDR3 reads CASSRGGLAGNEQFF. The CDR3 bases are TGTGCCAGCAGTCGGGGGGGACTAGCGGGAAATGAGCAGTTCTTC.

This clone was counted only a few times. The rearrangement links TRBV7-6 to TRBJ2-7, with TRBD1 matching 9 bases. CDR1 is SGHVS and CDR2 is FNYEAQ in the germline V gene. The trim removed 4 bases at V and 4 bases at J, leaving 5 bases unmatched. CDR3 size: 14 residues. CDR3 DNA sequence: TGTGCCAGCAGCTCTACAGGGGGCGGGTACGAGCAGTACTTC. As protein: CASSSTGGGYEQYF.

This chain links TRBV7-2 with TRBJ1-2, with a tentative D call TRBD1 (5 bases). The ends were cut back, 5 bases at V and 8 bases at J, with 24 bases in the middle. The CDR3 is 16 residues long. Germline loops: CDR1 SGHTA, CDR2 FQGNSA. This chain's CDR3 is CASSPGGDLRLGGYTF. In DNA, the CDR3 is TGTGCCAGCAGCCCCGGGGGGGACCTACGCCTCGGGGGCTACACCTTC.

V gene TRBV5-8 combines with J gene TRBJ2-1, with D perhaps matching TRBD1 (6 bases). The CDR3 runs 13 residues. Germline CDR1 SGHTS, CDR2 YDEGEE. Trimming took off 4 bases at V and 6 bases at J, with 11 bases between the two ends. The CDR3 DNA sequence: TGTGCCAGCAGCGTGGACAGTTCCAATGAGCAGTTCTTC. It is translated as CASSVDSSNEQFF.

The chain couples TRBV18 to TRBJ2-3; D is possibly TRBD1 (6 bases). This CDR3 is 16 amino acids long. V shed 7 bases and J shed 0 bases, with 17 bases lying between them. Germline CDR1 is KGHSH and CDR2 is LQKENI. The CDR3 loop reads CASLSLGGPSTDTQYF. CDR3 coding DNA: TGTGCCAGCTTGTCCCTAGGGGGACCTAGCACAGATACGCAGTATTTT.

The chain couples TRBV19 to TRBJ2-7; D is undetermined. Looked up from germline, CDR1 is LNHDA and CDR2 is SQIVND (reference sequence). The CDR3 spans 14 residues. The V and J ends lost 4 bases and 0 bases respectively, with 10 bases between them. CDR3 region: CASSKQISSYEQYF. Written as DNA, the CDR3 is TGTGCCAGTAGTAAACAAATTTCCTCCTACGAGCAGTACTTC.

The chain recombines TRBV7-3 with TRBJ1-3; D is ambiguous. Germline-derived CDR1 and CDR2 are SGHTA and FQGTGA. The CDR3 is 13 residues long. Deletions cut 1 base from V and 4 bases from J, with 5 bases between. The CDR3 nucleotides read TGTGCCAGCAGCTTAATTCAGGGAAACACCATATATTTT. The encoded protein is CASSLIQGNTIYF.

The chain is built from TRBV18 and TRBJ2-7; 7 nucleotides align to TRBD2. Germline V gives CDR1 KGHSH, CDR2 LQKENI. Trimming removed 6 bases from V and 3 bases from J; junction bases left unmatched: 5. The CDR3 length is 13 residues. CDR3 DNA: TGTGCCAGCTCCCTCACTAGCGACTACGAGCAGTACTTC. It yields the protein CASSLTSDYEQYF.

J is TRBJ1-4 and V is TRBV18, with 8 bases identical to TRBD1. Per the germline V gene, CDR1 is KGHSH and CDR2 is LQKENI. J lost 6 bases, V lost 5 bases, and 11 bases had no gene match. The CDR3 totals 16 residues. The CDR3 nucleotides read TGTGCCAGCTCAGAAAGACAGGGGCGAAGTGATGAAAAACTGTTTTTT. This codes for CASSERQGRSDEKLFF.

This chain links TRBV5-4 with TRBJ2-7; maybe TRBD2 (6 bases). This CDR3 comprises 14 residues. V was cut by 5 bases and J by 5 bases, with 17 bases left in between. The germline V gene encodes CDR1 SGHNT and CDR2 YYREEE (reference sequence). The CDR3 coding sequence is TGTGCCAGCAGTAAGGCGGGAATCGACAACGAGCAGTACTTC. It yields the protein CASSKAGIDNEQYF.

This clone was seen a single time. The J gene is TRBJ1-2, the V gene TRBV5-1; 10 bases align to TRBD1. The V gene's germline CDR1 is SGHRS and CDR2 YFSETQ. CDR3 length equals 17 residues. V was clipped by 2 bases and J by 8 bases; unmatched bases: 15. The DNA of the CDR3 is TGCGCCAGCAGCTTTCCCCCGGGACAGGGGTTGAGCGGCGGCTACACCTTC. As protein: CASSFPPGQGLSGGYTF.

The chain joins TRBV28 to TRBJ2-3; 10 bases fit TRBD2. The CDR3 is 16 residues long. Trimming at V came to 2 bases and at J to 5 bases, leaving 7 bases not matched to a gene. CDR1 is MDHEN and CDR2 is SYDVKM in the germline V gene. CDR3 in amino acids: CASSLGGAGGQDTQYF. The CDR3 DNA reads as TGTGCCAGCAGTTTAGGGGGAGCGGGGGGGCAAGATACGCAGTATTTT. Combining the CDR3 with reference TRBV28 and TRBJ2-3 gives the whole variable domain DVKVTQSSRYLVKRTGEKVFLECVQDMDHENMFWYRQDPGLGLRLIYFSYDVKMKEKGDIPEGYSVSREKKERFSLILESASTNQTSMYLCASSLGGAGGQDTQYFGPGTRLTVL.

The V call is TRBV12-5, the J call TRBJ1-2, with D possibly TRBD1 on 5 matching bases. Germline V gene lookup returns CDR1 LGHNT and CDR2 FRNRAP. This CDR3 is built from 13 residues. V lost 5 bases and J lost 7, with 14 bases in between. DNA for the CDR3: TGTGCTAGTGGTCTCTCCAGGGTGGGTGGCTACACCTTC. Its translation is CASGLSRVGGYTF. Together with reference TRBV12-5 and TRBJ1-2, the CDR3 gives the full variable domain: DARVTQTPRHKVTEMGQEVTMRCQPILGHNTVFWYRQTMMQGLELLAYFRNRAPLDDSGMPKDRFSAEMPDATLATLKIQPSEPRDSAVYFCASGLSRVGGYTFGSGTRLTVV.

CDR3 nucleotides: TGTGCCAGCAGCCCAAGGACGACAGGGGGCGCCGGCTATGGCTACACCTTC. This gives the protein CASSPRTTGGAGYGYTF. V usage is TRBV3-1 (or the pseudogene TRBV3-2) and J usage is TRBJ1-2; 10 nucleotides align to TRBD1. V gave up 4 bases and J gave up 4 bases; unmatched junction bases: 12. This CDR3 is 17 amino acids long. CDR1 and CDR2 from the germline V gene are LGHDT and YNNKEL (reference sequence).

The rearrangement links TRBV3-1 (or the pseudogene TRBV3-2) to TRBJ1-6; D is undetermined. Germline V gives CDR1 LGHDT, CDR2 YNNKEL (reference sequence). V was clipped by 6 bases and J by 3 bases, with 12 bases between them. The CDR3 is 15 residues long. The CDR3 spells CASRPPGVYNSPLHF. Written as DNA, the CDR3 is TGTGCCAGCAGACCCCCCGGGGTCTATAATTCACCCCTCCACTTT.

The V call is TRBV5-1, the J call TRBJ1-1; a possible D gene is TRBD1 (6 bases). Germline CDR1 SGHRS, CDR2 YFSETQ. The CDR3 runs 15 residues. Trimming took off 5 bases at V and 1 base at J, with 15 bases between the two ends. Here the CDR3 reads CASRSTGFANTEAFF. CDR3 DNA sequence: TGCGCCAGCAGGTCGACAGGATTCGCGAACACTGAAGCTTTCTTT. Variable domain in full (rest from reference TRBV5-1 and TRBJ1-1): KAGVTQTPRYLIKTRGQQVTLSCSPISGHRSVSWYQQTPGQGLQFLFEYFSETQRNKGNFPGRFSGRQFSNSRSEMNVSTLELGDSALYLCASRSTGFANTEAFFGQGTRLTVV.

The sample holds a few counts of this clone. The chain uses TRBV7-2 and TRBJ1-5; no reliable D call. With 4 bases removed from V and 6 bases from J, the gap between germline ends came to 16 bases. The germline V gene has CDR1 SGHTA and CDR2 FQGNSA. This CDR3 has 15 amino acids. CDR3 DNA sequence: TGTGCCAGCAGCTCGGAGAGGGAAGTGAGTCAGCCCCAGCATTTT. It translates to CASSSEREVSQPQHF.

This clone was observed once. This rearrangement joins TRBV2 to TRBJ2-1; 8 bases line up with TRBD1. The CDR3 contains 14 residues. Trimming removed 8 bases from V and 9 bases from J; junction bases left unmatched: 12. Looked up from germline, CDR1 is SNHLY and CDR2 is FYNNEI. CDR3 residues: CASFQQGAWGEQFF. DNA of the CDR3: TGTGCCAGCTTCCAGCAGGGGGCATGGGGTGAGCAGTTCTTC.

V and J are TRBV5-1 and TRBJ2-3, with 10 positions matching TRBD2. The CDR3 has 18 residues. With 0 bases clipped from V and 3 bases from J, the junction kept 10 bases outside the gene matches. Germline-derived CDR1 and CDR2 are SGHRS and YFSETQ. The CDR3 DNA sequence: TGCGCCAGCAGCTTGGGTCAGGTAGCGGGGGGAGCGACAGATACGCAGTATTTT. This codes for CASSLGQVAGGATDTQYF.